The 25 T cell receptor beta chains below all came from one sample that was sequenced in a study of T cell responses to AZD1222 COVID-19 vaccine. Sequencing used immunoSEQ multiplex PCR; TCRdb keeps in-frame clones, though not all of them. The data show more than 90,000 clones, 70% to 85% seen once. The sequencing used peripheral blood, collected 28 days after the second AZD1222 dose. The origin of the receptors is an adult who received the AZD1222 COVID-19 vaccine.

DNA of the CDR3: TGTGCCAGCAGCTCTCGGGGGAGCGTCACCGGGGAGCTGTTTTTT. Its translation is CASSSRGSVTGELFF. The V gene is TRBV7-6, the J gene TRBJ2-2, with D possibly TRBD2 on 6 matching bases. Germline assignment: CDR1 SGHVS and CDR2 FNYEAQ. V shed 4 bases and J shed 4 bases, with 13 bases lying between them. The CDR3 spans 15 residues.

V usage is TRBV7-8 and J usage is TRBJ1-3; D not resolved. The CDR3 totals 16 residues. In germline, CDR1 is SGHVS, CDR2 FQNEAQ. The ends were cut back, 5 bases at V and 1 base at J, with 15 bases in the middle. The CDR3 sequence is CASSPTAGPSGNTIYF. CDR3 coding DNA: TGTGCCAGCAGCCCCACCGCCGGGCCTTCTGGAAACACCATATATTTT.

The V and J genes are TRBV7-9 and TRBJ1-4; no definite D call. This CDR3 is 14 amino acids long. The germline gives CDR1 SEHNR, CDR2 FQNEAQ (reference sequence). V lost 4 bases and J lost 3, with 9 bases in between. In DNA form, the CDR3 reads TGTGCCAGCAGCTCCCTGGGTCCTAATGAAAAACTGTTTTTT. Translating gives CASSSLGPNEKLFF.

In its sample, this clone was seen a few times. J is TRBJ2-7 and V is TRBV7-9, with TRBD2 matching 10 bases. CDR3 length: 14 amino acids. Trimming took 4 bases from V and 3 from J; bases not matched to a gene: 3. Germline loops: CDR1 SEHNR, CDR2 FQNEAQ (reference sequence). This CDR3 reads CASSWSGRDYEQYF. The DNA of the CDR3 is TGTGCCAGCAGCTGGAGCGGGAGGGACTACGAGCAGTACTTC. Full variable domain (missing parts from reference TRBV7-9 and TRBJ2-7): DTGVSQNPRHKITKRGQNVTFRCDPISEHNRLYWYRQTLGQGPEFLTYFQNEAQLEKSRLLSDRFSAERPKGSFSTLEIQRTEQGDSAMYLCASSWSGRDYEQYFGPGTRLTVT.

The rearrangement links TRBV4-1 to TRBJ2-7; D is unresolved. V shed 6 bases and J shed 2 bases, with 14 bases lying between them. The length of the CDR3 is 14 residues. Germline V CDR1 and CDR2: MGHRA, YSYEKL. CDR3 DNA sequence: TGCGCCAGCAGGTCGTCATTTCCCCCCTACGAGCAGTACTTC. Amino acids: CASRSSFPPYEQYF.

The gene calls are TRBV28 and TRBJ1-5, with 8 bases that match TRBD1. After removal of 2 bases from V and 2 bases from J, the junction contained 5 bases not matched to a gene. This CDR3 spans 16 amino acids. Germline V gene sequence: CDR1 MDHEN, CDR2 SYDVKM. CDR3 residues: CASSLTDRGGNQPQHF. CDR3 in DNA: TGTGCCAGCAGTTTAACAGACAGGGGTGGCAATCAGCCCCAGCATTTT.

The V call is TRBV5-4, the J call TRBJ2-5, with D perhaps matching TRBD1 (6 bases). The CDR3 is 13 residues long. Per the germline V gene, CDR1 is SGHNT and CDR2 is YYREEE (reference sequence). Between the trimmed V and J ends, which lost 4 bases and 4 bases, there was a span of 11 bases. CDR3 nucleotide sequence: TGTGCCAGCAGCGGGACACGAGGAGAGACCCAGTACTTC. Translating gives CASSGTRGETQYF.

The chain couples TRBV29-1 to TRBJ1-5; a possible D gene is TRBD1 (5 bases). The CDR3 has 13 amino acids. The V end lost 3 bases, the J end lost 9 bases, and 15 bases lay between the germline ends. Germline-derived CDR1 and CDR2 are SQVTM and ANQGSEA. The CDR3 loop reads CSVDTGQGLPQHF. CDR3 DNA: TGCAGCGTTGATACAGGCCAAGGGCTGCCCCAGCATTTT.

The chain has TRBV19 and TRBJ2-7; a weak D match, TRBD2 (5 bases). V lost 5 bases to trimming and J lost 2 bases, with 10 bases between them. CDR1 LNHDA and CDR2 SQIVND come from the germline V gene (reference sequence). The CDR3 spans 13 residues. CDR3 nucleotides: TGTGCCAGTAGTCCGGGGATAACCTACGAGCAGTACTTC. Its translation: CASSPGITYEQYF.

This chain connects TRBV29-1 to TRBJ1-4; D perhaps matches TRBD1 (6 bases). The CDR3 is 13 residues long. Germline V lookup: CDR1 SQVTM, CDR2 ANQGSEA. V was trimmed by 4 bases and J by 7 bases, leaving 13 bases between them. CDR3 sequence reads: CSVVSGETEKLFF. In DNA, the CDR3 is TGCAGCGTTGTGTCAGGGGAAACTGAAAAACTGTTTTTT.

This CDR3 is CASSSGTVFTDTQYF. The CDR3 nucleotides read TGTGCCAGCAGCTCCGGGACAGTTTTCACAGATACGCAGTATTTT. The chain employs TRBV6-6 and TRBJ2-3; 7 bases fit TRBD1. Germline V gene sequence: CDR1 MNHNY, CDR2 SVGAGI (reference sequence). This CDR3 comprises 15 residues. Germline trimming cut 6 bases from V and 2 bases from J; bases unmatched to any gene: 8.

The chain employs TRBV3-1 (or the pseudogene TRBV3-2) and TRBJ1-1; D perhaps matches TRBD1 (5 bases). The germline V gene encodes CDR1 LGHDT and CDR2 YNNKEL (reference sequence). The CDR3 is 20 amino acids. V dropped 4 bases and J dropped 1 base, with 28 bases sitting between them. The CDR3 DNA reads TGTGCCAGCAGCCCCCCAAGGCAAGGCGTGGGGCGGAGGTCGAACACTGAAGCTTTCTTT. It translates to CASSPPRQGVGRRSNTEAFF.

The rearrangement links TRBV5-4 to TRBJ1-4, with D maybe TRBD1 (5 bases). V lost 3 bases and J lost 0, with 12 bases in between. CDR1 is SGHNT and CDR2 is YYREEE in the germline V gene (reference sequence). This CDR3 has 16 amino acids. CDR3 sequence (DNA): TGTGCCAGCAGCTCAAAAAGGGGCACAACTAATGAAAAACTGTTTTTT. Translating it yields CASSSKRGTTNEKLFF.

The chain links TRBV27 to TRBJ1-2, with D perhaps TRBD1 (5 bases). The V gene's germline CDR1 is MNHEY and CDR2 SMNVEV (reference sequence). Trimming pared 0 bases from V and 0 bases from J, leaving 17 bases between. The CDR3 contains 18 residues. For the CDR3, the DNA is TGTGCCAGCAGTTTATCTGCCACAGGTATAGGGTCTAACTATGGCTACACCTTC. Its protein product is CASSLSATGIGSNYGYTF.

The CDR3 sequence: CAWSVRLVSNEQFF. The CDR3 bases are TGTGCCTGGAGTGTACGACTAGTTTCCAATGAGCAGTTCTTC. The chain recombines TRBV30 with TRBJ2-1, with TRBD2 as a possible D gene (6 bases). V lost 0 bases, J lost 6 bases, and 12 bases lay in between. CDR3 length: 14 residues. Germline V gene sequence: CDR1 GTSNPN, CDR2 SVGIG (reference sequence).

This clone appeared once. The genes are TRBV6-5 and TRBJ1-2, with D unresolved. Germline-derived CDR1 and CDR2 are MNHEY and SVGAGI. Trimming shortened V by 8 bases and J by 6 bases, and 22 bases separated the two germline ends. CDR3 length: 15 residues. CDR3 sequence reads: CASAQTTGRRDGYTF. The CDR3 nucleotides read TGTGCCAGCGCCCAGACGACCGGGCGGCGAGATGGCTACACCTTC.

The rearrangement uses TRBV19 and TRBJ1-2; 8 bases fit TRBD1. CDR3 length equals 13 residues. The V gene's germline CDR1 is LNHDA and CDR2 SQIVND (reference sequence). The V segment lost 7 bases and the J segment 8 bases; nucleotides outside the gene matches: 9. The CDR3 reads CASNPTGVGGYTF. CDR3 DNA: TGTGCCAGTAATCCGACAGGGGTCGGCGGCTACACCTTC.

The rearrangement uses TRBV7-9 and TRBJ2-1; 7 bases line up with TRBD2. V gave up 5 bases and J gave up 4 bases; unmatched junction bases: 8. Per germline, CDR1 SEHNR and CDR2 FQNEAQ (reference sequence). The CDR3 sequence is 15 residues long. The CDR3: CASSQRLAEYNEQFF. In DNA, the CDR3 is TGTGCCAGCAGCCAACGGCTAGCGGAATACAATGAGCAGTTCTTC.

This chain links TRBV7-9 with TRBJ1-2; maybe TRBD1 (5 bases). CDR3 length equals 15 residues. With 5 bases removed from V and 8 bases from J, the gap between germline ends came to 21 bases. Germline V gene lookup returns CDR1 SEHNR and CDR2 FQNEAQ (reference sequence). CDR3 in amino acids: CASSLLWGTLKGYTF. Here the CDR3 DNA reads TGTGCCAGCAGCCTACTCTGGGGGACGCTAAAGGGCTACACCTTC. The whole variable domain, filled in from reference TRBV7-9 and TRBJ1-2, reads DTGVSQNPRHKITKRGQNVTFRCDPISEHNRLYWYRQTLGQGPEFLTYFQNEAQLEKSRLLSDRFSAERPKGSFSTLEIQRTEQGDSAMYLCASSLLWGTLKGYTFGSGTRLTVV.

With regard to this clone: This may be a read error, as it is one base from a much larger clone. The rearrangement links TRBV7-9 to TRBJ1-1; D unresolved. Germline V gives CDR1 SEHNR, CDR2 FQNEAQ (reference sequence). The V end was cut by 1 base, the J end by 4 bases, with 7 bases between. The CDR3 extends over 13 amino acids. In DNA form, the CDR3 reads TGTGCCAGCAGCTTAGTCCTGAGCACTGAAGCTTTCTTT. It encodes CASSLVLSTEAFF.

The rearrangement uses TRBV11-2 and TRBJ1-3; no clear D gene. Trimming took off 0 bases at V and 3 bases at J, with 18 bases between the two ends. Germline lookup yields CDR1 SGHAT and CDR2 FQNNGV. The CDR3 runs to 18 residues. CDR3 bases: TGTGCCAGCAGCTTAGACCGGTGGGCCGCGCCGGGTGGAAACACCATATATTTT. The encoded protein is CASSLDRWAAPGGNTIYF. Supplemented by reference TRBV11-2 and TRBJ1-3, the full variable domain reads EAGVAQSPRYKIIEKRQSVAFWCNPISGHATLYWYQQILGQGPKLLIQFQNNGVVDDSQLPKDRFSAERLKGVDSTLKIQPAKLEDSAVYLCASSLDRWAAPGGNTIYFGEGSWLTVV.

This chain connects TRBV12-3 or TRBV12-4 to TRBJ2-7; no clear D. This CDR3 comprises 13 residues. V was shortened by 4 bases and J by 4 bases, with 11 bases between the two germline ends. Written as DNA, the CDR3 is TGTGCCAGCAGTTACCAGAAAGAATACGAGCAGTACTTC. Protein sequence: CASSYQKEYEQYF.

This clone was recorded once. The CDR3 protein is CASSLEAFRDSFFYEQYF. Here the CDR3 DNA reads TGTGCCAGCAGCTTAGAGGCTTTCCGGGACAGTTTCTTCTACGAGCAGTACTTC. The gene calls are TRBV7-2 and TRBJ2-7; 7 positions match TRBD1. Germline assignment: CDR1 SGHTA and CDR2 FQGNSA. V gave up 1 base and J gave up 3 bases; unmatched junction bases: 15. The CDR3 extends over 18 amino acids.

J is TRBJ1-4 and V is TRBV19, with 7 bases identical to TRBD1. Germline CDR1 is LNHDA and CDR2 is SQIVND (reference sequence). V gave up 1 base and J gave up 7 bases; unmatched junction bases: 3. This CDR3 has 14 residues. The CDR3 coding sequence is TGTGCCAGTAGTATAGTACAGGGGTGTGAAAAACTGTTTTTT. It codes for CASSIVQGCEKLFF.

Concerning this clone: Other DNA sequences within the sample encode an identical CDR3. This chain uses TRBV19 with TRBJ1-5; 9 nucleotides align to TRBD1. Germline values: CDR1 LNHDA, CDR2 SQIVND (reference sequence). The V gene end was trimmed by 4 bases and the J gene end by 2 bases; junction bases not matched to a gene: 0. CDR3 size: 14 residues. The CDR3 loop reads CASSRTGGNQPQHF. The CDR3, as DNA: TGTGCCAGTAGTAGGACAGGGGGCAATCAGCCCCAGCATTTT.